This T cell receptor (beta chain) was captured in a study of early T cells in non-severe SARS-CoV-2 infection. Unique molecular identifiers (one per individual cDNA molecule) were attached. A single record per CDR3 protein comes from TCRdb applying MiXCR to the 5' RACE reads. The table includes fewer than 35,000 distinct CDR3 sequences, 5.5% to 7% detected once. Germline CDR1 reads SGHVS; CDR2 reads FNYEAQ. The CDR3 contains 15 residues. V was clipped by 5 bases and J by 5 bases; unmatched bases: 10. There are many counts of this clonotype. Sequenced: whole blood. The genes are TRBV7-6 and TRBJ2-5; 8 bases map to TRBD1. The sequence came from an adult who was a healthcare worker with PCR-confirmed SARS-CoV-2 infection or an uninfected control (not recorded which). Written as DNA, the CDR3 is TGTGCCAGCAGCAAAATACAGGGGGTACGGGAGACCCAGTACTTC. Translation: CASSKIQGVRETQYF.